This T cell receptor (beta chain) was sequenced during a study of TIL therapy for anti-PD-1-resistant metastatic lung cancer. Study as a whole: Patients then received nivolumab; progressors got lymphodepletion, TIL and IL-2. Half of patients were current or former smokers.

Germline assignment: CDR1 GTSNPN and CDR2 SVGIG (reference sequence). CDR3 length equals 11 residues. V was trimmed by 8 bases and J by 4 bases, leaving 11 bases between them. The time point denotes: pre-treatment sample, taken before nivolumab and TIL therapy. Study-wide results and caveats: The baseline peripheral repertoire was partially replaced by infused TIL clonotypes that later decayed.

This clone was detected a few times. Antigen specificity is unknown. This was the immunoSEQ v3 assay. Produced via immunoSEQ multiplex PCR; TCRdb's table is partial and in-frame only. The sample yields 30,000 or so clones, about 70% seen once. The specimen was blood, collected at baseline. This clonotype originated in a woman aged 30-79 years with non-small cell lung cancer. V and J are TRBV30 and TRBJ1-1; possibly TRBD1 for D (5 bases). Here the CDR3 reads CALGRGTEAFF. The CDR3 coding sequence is TGTGCCCTAGGGAGGGGCACTGAAGCTTTCTTT.